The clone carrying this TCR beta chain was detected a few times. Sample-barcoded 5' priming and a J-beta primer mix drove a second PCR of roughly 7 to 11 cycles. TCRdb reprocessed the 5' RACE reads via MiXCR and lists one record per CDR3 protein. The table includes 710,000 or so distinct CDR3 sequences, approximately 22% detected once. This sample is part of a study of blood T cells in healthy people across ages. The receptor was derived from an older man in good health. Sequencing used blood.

CDR3 coding DNA: TGTGCCAGCAGCTCGAATCAGGGAGCCATGAACACTGAAGCTTTCTTT. Translated, it gives CASSSNQGAMNTEAFF. V is TRBV7-2 and J is TRBJ1-1; D is perhaps TRBD1 (5 bases). The CDR3 runs to 16 residues. Trimming took off 4 bases at V and 0 bases at J, with 15 bases between the two ends. Germline assignment: CDR1 SGHTA and CDR2 FQGNSA.